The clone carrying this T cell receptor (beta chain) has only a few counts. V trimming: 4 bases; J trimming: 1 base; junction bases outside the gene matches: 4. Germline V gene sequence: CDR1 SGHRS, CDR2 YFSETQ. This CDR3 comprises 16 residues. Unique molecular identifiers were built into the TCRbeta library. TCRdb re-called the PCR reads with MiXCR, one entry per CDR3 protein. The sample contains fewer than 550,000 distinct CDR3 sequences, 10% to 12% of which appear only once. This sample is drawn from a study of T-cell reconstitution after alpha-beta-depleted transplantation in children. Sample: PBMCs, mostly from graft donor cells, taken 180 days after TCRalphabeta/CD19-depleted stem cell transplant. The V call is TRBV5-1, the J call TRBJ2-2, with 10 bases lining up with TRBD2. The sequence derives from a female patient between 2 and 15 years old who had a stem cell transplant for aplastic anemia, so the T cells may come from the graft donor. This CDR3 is CASSAGLAENTGELFF. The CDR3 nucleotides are TGCGCCAGCAGCGCAGGACTAGCGGAGAACACCGGGGAGCTGTTTTTT.